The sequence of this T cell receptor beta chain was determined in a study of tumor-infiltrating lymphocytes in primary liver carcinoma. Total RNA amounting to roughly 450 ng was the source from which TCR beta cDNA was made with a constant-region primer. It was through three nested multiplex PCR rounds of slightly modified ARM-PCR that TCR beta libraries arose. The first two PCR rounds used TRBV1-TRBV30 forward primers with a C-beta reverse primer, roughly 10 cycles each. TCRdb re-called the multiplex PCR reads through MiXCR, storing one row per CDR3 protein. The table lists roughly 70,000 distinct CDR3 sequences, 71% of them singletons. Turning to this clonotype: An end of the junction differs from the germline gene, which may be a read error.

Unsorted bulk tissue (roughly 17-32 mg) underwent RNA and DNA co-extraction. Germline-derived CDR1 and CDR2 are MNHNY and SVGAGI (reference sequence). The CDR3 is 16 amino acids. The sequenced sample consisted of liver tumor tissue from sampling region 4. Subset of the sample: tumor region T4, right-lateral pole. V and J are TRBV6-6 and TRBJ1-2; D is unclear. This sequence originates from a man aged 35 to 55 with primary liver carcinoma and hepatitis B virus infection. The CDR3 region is CASSPGIQVKTYDYTF. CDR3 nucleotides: TGTGCCAGCAGTCCAGGAATTCAGGTGAAGACCTATGACTACACCTTC.